The 17 T cell receptor beta chains in this list originate from one sample, sequenced in a study of blood T cell repertoires in COVID-19. The assay was immunoSEQ multiplex PCR, and TCRdb's table has in-frame clones only and misses some. Among fewer than 80,000 clones, around nine tenths were seen once, and the ten largest hold roughly 1%. Specimen: peripheral blood. Receptor source: a man aged 65 to 85 with acute or convalescent COVID-19.

The CDR3 sequence is CSVEVDRGEKLFF. DNA for the CDR3: TGCAGCGTTGAGGTAGACAGGGGTGAAAAACTGTTTTTT. The chain carries TRBV29-1 and TRBJ1-4, with 8 bases that match TRBD1. The J segment lost 7 bases and the V segment lost 3 bases, leaving 4 bases of the junction unmatched. Germline V gene sequence: CDR1 SQVTM, CDR2 ANQGSEA. CDR3 length: 13 residues.

The genes are TRBV11-2 and TRBJ2-1, with 7 bases aligning to TRBD1. The germline V gene encodes CDR1 SGHAT and CDR2 FQNNGV. CDR3 size: 17 residues. J lost 0 bases, V lost 5 bases, and 10 bases had no gene match. The CDR3 sequence: CASSPRGQTSSYNEQFF. For the CDR3, the DNA is TGTGCCAGCAGCCCGAGGGGACAGACAAGCTCCTACAATGAGCAGTTCTTC. Combining the CDR3 with reference TRBV11-2 and TRBJ2-1 gives the whole variable domain EAGVAQSPRYKIIEKRQSVAFWCNPISGHATLYWYQQILGQGPKLLIQFQNNGVVDDSQLPKDRFSAERLKGVDSTLKIQPAKLEDSAVYLCASSPRGQTSSYNEQFFGPGTRLTVL.

This chain joins TRBV5-8 and TRBJ1-1, with D possibly TRBD1 on 5 matching bases. This CDR3 contains 14 residues. Trimming took 0 bases from V and 5 from J, leaving 11 bases between them. Germline loops: CDR1 SGHTS, CDR2 YDEGEE. CDR3 DNA: TGTGCCAGCAGCTTGGTGTGGAGGGGTACTGAAGCTTTCTTT. Encoded protein: CASSLVWRGTEAFF.

The V call is TRBV10-3, the J call TRBJ2-3, with D maybe TRBD1 (6 bases). Germline-derived CDR1 and CDR2 are ENHRY and SYGVKD. This CDR3 contains 16 residues. Trimming cost V 4 bases and J 1 base, with 15 bases left between them. The CDR3 region is CAISGWARGGTDTQYF. In DNA form, the CDR3 reads TGTGCCATCAGTGGATGGGCCAGGGGAGGCACAGATACGCAGTATTTT.

The chain has TRBV7-9 and TRBJ2-2, with no clear D. The V and J ends lost 2 bases and 4 bases respectively, with 11 bases between them. The CDR3 length is 15 residues. The germline gives CDR1 SEHNR, CDR2 FQNEAQ (reference sequence). The CDR3 region has the DNA TGTGCCAGCAGCTTAAGGCCCGGGTCCACCGGGGAGCTGTTTTTT. Amino acid sequence: CASSLRPGSTGELFF. Variable domain in full (rest from reference TRBV7-9 and TRBJ2-2): DTGVSQNPRHKITKRGQNVTFRCDPISEHNRLYWYRQTLGQGPEFLTYFQNEAQLEKSRLLSDRFSAERPKGSFSTLEIQRTEQGDSAMYLCASSLRPGSTGELFFGEGSRLTVL.

The chain links TRBV5-1 to TRBJ2-5, with 11 bases lining up with TRBD1. This CDR3 comprises 15 residues. Unmatched junction bases numbered 8, after V lost 5 bases and J lost 5 bases. Germline-derived CDR1 and CDR2 are SGHRS and YFSETQ. The CDR3 region is CASSSGQGARETQYF. DNA for the CDR3: TGCGCCAGCAGTTCCGGACAGGGGGCGCGTGAGACCCAGTACTTC.

The CDR3 loop reads CAWSVMVAVNEQFF. The CDR3 nucleotides are TGTGCCTGGAGTGTAATGGTCGCGGTAAATGAGCAGTTCTTC. This chain uses TRBV30 with TRBJ2-1, with no clear D. Per germline, CDR1 GTSNPN and CDR2 SVGIG (reference sequence). With 0 bases removed from V and 7 bases from J, the gap between germline ends came to 13 bases. There are 14 residues in the CDR3.

This clone appeared a few times. The rearrangement links TRBV19 to TRBJ1-2, with D unresolved. The germline gives CDR1 LNHDA, CDR2 SQIVND (reference sequence). This CDR3 has 14 amino acids. V lost 5 bases to trimming and J lost 8 bases, with 18 bases between them. The CDR3 bases are TGTGCCAGTAGTTTGATGGGGTTCCGGGGAGGCTACACCTTC. It codes for CASSLMGFRGGYTF.

This clone was detected a few times. This chain links TRBV28 with TRBJ1-1; D unclear. V gave up 7 bases and J gave up 5 bases, with 23 bases separating them. Per the germline V gene, CDR1 is MDHEN and CDR2 is SYDVKM. The CDR3 has 16 residues. CDR3 sequence: CASKVLGVVGETEAFF. CDR3 nucleotide sequence: TGTGCCAGCAAGGTCCTCGGCGTGGTGGGAGAAACTGAAGCTTTCTTT.

The chain recombines TRBV28 with TRBJ2-1, with D possibly TRBD2 on 6 matching bases. Between the trimmed V and J ends, which lost 1 base and 5 bases, there was a span of 15 bases. This CDR3 comprises 16 residues. Germline values: CDR1 MDHEN, CDR2 SYDVKM. CDR3 coding DNA: TGTGCCAGCAGTTTATTTGGGCAGGGAGGAAACAATGAGCAGTTCTTC. Encoded protein: CASSLFGQGGNNEQFF.

With regard to this clone: One junction end disagrees with the germline gene, perhaps due to a read error. The chain uses TRBV6-1 and TRBJ1-1, with D possibly TRBD1 on 5 matching bases. The CDR3 extends over 18 amino acids. From germline, CDR1 is MNHNS and CDR2 SASEGT. The CDR3 region is CASREDLPRGSGSTEAFF. The CDR3, as DNA: TGTGCCAGCAGAGAAGATCTTCCTAGGGGATCGGGTAGCACTGAAGCTTTCTTT.

This clone was found a few times. The chain uses TRBV27 and TRBJ2-7, with 10 bases identical to TRBD2. The V and J ends lost 5 bases and 2 bases, in that order; junction bases with no gene match: 3. Germline CDR1 MNHEY, CDR2 SMNVEV (reference sequence). The length of the CDR3 is 14 residues. The CDR3 sequence is CASSRTSGPYEQYF. In DNA, the CDR3 is TGTGCCAGCAGTCGGACTAGCGGACCCTACGAGCAGTACTTC.

This clone was seen a few times. This chain links TRBV5-1 with TRBJ2-1, with 13 nucleotides matching TRBD2. The CDR3 is made up of 17 amino acids. From germline, CDR1 is SGHRS and CDR2 YFSETQ. The J segment lost 4 bases and the V segment lost 5 bases, leaving 9 bases of the junction unmatched. CDR3 region: CASRPTSGGDKYNEQFF. CDR3 bases: TGCGCCAGCAGACCTACTAGCGGGGGGGATAAATACAATGAGCAGTTCTTC.

This chain links TRBV7-9 with TRBJ2-1; possibly TRBD2 for D (5 bases). This CDR3 spans 16 amino acids. CDR1 is SEHNR, CDR2 FQNEAQ, per germline (reference sequence). The germline V and J ends were trimmed by 5 bases and 4 bases, with 18 bases remaining between them. CDR3: CASSPGLGQSYNEQFF. CDR3 bases: TGTGCCAGCAGCCCCGGACTGGGTCAGTCGTACAATGAGCAGTTCTTC.

This chain joins TRBV3-1 (or the pseudogene TRBV3-2) and TRBJ2-1; TRBD1 agrees at 8 bases. V was clipped by 4 bases and J by 0 bases; unmatched bases: 2. The CDR3 runs 15 residues. The germline V gene encodes CDR1 LGHDT and CDR2 YNNKEL (reference sequence). This CDR3 is CASSRGQVSYNEQFF. The CDR3 coding sequence is TGTGCCAGCAGCCGGGGACAGGTCTCCTACAATGAGCAGTTCTTC.

J is TRBJ2-2 and V is TRBV6-6, with D possibly matching TRBD2 (6 bases). The CDR3 is 13 residues long. The germline gives CDR1 MNHNY, CDR2 SVGAGI (reference sequence). The CDR3 spells CAGLGGNTGELFF. In nucleotides, the CDR3 is TGTGCAGGATTGGGGGGGAACACCGGGGAGCTGTTTTTT.

About this clone: At the DNA level, this CDR3 is encoded by other sequences in the same sample as well. The chain uses TRBV20-1 and TRBJ2-7; weak D call: TRBD1 (5 bases). Germline V CDR1 and CDR2: DFQATT, SNEGSKA (reference sequence). V was cut by 3 bases and J by 5 bases, with 8 bases left in between. The CDR3 spans 11 residues. CDR3 in DNA: TGCAGTGCTAGTTCAGGGCACGAGCAGTACTTC. Its translation is CSASSGHEQYF.